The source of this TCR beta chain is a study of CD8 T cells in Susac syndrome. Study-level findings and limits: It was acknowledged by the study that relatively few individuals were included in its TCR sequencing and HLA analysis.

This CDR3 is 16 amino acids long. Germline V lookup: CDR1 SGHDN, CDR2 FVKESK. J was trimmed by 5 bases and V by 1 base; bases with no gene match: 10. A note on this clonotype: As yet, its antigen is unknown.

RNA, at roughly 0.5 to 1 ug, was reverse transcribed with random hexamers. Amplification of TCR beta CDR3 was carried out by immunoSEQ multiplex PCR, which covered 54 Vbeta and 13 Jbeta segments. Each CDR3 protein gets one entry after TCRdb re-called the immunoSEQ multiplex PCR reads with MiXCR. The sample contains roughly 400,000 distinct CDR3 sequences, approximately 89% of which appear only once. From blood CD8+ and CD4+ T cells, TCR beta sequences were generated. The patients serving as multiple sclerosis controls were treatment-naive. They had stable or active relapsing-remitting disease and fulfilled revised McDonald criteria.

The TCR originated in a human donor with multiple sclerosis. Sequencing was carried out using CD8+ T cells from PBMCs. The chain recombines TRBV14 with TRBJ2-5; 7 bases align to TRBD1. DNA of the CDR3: TGTGCCAGCAGCCAAGGTCGACAGGGTACGGTGGAGACCCAGTACTTC. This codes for CASSQGRQGTVETQYF.